This record concerns one TCR beta chain sequence. Antigen: not known. Germline V gives CDR1 LNHDA, CDR2 SQIVND (reference sequence). J was trimmed by 0 bases and V by 3 bases; bases with no gene match: 5. This CDR3 contains 18 residues. This entry belongs to a study of cytomegalovirus exposure and HLA in healthy donors. The study's findings and limits: Reportedly, diagnosis of cytomegalovirus status by the classifier showed high specificity and sensitivity.

Some clones are missing from TCRdb's copy, which holds only in-frame ones; the method was immunoSEQ multiplex PCR. The sample yields 57,000 or so clones, 96% seen once. This chain joins TRBV19 and TRBJ2-6, with 10 bases lining up with TRBD1. The receptor was derived from a man between 18 and 35 years old in good health and CMV-seronegative. The sequencing sample was made of PBMCs. The CDR3, as DNA: TGTGCCAGTAGTATCGGGAGGACAGGGGGCTCTGGGGCCAACGTCCTGACTTTC. Its protein is CASSIGRTGGSGANVLTF.